Listed here are 2 T cell receptor beta chains from one sample, sequenced in a study of vaccination and CD4 T cells after COVID-19. Antigen specificity for these receptors is unknown. Treatment indicated: 10-day PBMC culture with coronavirus spike peptide pools or control peptides (ViraFEST assay). The Oncomine TCR Beta short-read assay generated sequence data from the DNA of cultured CD4+ T cells. TCRdb independently ran MiXCR on the PCR reads; one entry per CDR3 protein. The data show more than 10,000 distinct CDR3 sequences, with around 50% seen just once and approximately 20% held by the top ten. Input material: CD4+ T cells from blood, cultured in vitro. The source is a human donor who had recovered from COVID-19.

This clonotype was counted only a few times. The gene calls are TRBV20-1 and TRBJ2-1; 10 nucleotides match TRBD2. The CDR3 is made up of 11 amino acids. The germline V gene has CDR1 DFQATT and CDR2 SNEGSKA (reference sequence). Losses at the gene ends were 8 bases for V and 10 bases for J; bases not matched to a gene: 5. DNA of the CDR3: TGCAGTCTTGATAGCGGGAGGGAGCAGTTCTTC. Encoded protein: CSLDSGREQFF.

The rearrangement uses TRBV2 and TRBJ2-3; 9 nucleotides agree with TRBD1. V dropped 4 bases and J dropped 6; count of bases not matched to a gene: 2. There are 13 residues in the CDR3. The germline V gene encodes CDR1 SNHLY and CDR2 FYNNEI. The CDR3 bases are TGTGCCAGCAGTGTGGGGACAGGGGATACGCAGTATTTT. Translation: CASSVGTGDTQYF.